This passage covers 22 T cell receptor beta chains from one sample sequenced in a study of T-cell reconstitution after alpha-beta-depleted transplantation in children. Unique molecular identifiers were used to barcode this TCRbeta library. TCRdb processed the PCR reads anew with MiXCR; each CDR3 protein has one entry. Among about 900,000 distinct CDR3 sequences listed, roughly 29% were seen once. Specimen: PBMCs, mostly from graft donor cells, collected 360 days after TCRalphabeta/CD19-depleted stem cell transplant. The receptor set was obtained from a boy under two years old who had a stem cell transplant for SCID, so the T cells may come from the graft donor.

CDR3 bases: TGTGCCAGCAGTCGTAACACAGGGGCGGTGAATGAGCAGTTCTTC. This sequence encodes CASSRNTGAVNEQFF. J is TRBJ2-1 and V is TRBV12-3 or TRBV12-4; 7 bases map to TRBD1. V lost 5 bases and J lost 7; bases outside the gene matches: 11. The CDR3 length is 15 residues.

The rearrangement joins TRBV18 to TRBJ2-5; 8 positions agree with TRBD2. With 2 bases clipped from V and 0 bases from J, the junction kept 2 bases outside the gene matches. Germline V gene sequence: CDR1 KGHSH, CDR2 LQKENI. This CDR3 contains 15 residues. The chain's CDR3 is CASSPVRGDQETQYF. The CDR3 DNA follows: TGTGCCAGCTCACCAGTGCGGGGGGACCAAGAGACCCAGTACTTC.

This clonotype was counted at least ten times. The chain is built from TRBV12-3 or TRBV12-4 and TRBJ2-1, with D possibly being TRBD1 or TRBD2 (6 bases each). This CDR3 contains 18 residues. V shed 2 bases and J shed 0 bases, with 17 bases lying between them. The CDR3 is CASSLKPNGGHSYNEQFF. CDR3 in DNA: TGTGCCAGCAGTTTAAAGCCTAACGGGGGACACTCCTACAATGAGCAGTTCTTC.

The chain couples TRBV5-5 to TRBJ2-7; 7 bases align to TRBD2. V lost 4 bases, J lost 4 bases, and 8 bases stayed unmatched. The CDR3 sequence is 14 residues long. Germline CDR1 reads SGHKS; CDR2 reads YYEKEE (reference sequence). The CDR3 DNA reads as TGTGCCAGCAGCCGGAGCGGGGTGGTTTACGAGCAGTACTTC. Its translation is CASSRSGVVYEQYF.

This clonotype was seen a few times. The rearrangement joins TRBV6-1 to TRBJ2-3; 14 nucleotides match TRBD2. J gave up 2 bases and V 6 bases, and 7 bases lay outside the gene matches. Per germline, CDR1 MNHNS and CDR2 SASEGT. There are 17 residues in the CDR3. The CDR3 nucleotides read TGTGCCAGCAGAGGGGGACTAGCGGGGGACCCCACAGATACGCAGTATTTT. Amino acid sequence: CASRGGLAGDPTDTQYF.

There are a few counts of this clonotype. The V and J genes are TRBV10-3 and TRBJ2-1, with TRBD2 matching 10 bases. The V gene end was trimmed by 0 bases and the J gene end by 5 bases; junction bases not matched to a gene: 4. Germline assignment: CDR1 ENHRY and CDR2 SYGVKD. CDR3 length: 16 residues. CDR3 region: CAISESSLAGDNEQFF. Written as DNA, the CDR3 is TGTGCCATCAGTGAGTCGTCCCTAGCGGGAGACAATGAGCAGTTCTTC.

The genes are TRBV12-3 or TRBV12-4 and TRBJ2-2; 8 nucleotides line up with TRBD1. The V gene end was trimmed by 3 bases and the J gene end by 6 bases; junction bases not matched to a gene: 6. This CDR3 region has 15 residues. The CDR3 sequence is CASSLEQGGPGELFF. The CDR3 DNA reads as TGTGCCAGCAGTTTGGAACAGGGGGGTCCCGGGGAGCTGTTTTTT.

The chain uses TRBV18 and TRBJ2-5; D may be TRBD1 or TRBD2 (5 bases each). Germline values: CDR1 KGHSH, CDR2 LQKENI. Trimming removed 3 bases from V and 7 bases from J, with 12 bases in between. This CDR3 spans 13 amino acids. As DNA, the CDR3 is TGTGCCAGCTCACCTCAGGGCAGCGGGACCCAGTACTTC. It is translated as CASSPQGSGTQYF.

The V and J genes are TRBV7-8 and TRBJ2-1; 7 positions agree with TRBD1. Germline V gene sequence: CDR1 SGHVS, CDR2 FQNEAQ. The CDR3 is made up of 14 amino acids. Here the CDR3 reads CASTGESSYNEQFF. The CDR3 coding sequence is TGTGCTTCTACAGGGGAATCCTCCTACAATGAGCAGTTCTTC.

This chain connects TRBV20-1 to TRBJ2-3; D remains ambiguous. The CDR3 is 13 amino acids. V was cut by 2 bases and J by 1 base, with 7 bases left in between. Germline values: CDR1 DFQATT, CDR2 SNEGSKA (reference sequence). Written as DNA, the CDR3 is TGCAGTGCTAGATTGCAGGGCACAGATACGCAGTATTTT. The encoded protein is CSARLQGTDTQYF.

This clonotype was picked up a small number of times. The CDR3 here is CASSPGLGTGGTYNEQFF. The CDR3 DNA is TGTGCCAGCAGCCCTGGACTGGGGACAGGGGGGACCTACAATGAGCAGTTCTTC. The chain combines TRBV28 with TRBJ2-1, with TRBD1 identical over 11 bases. Trimming took 6 bases from V and 2 from J; bases not matched to a gene: 12. CDR3 length: 18 amino acids. Looked up from germline, CDR1 is MDHEN and CDR2 is SYDVKM.

The rearrangement links TRBV25-1 to TRBJ2-7, with 8 bases identical to TRBD1. The CDR3 is 16 amino acids. In germline, CDR1 is MGHDK, CDR2 SYGVNS. The junction had 11 bases not matched to a gene; V was cut back by 4 bases and J by 3 bases. CDR3 coding DNA: TGTGCCAGCAGTGTTGACTGGACAGGGCCAAGCTACGAGCAGTACTTC. Amino acid sequence: CASSVDWTGPSYEQYF.

The CDR3 DNA is TGTGCCAGCAGCTACATGGACAGGGGAGGGCAGTACTTC. Amino acid sequence: CASSYMDRGGQYF. The rearrangement joins TRBV28 to TRBJ2-7, with 9 bases lining up with TRBD1. Losses at the gene ends were 6 bases for V and 9 bases for J; bases not matched to a gene: 9. The CDR3 totals 13 residues. Germline V gives CDR1 MDHEN, CDR2 SYDVKM.

In its sample, this clonotype was seen a few times. This chain connects TRBV20-1 to TRBJ1-5; D perhaps matches TRBD1 (5 bases). Germline V gene lookup returns CDR1 DFQATT and CDR2 SNEGSKA (reference sequence). There are 15 residues in the CDR3. The V end was cut by 1 base, the J end by 2 bases, with 12 bases between. CDR3 protein: CSARVAGQGNQPQHF. For the CDR3, the DNA is TGCAGTGCTAGAGTAGCGGGGCAGGGCAATCAGCCCCAGCATTTT.

This clonotype showed up just a few times. The chain joins TRBV5-1 to TRBJ2-5; TRBD1 matches at 7 bases. The CDR3 totals 13 residues. J gave up 9 bases and V 3 bases, and 8 bases lay outside the gene matches. The germline CDR1 and CDR2 sequences are SGHRS and YFSETQ. CDR3 amino acids: CASSWDSVSAQYF. As DNA, the CDR3 is TGCGCCAGCAGCTGGGACAGTGTTTCGGCCCAGTACTTC.

The J gene is TRBJ2-7, the V gene TRBV12-3 or TRBV12-4; 9 bases map to TRBD1. CDR3 length: 15 residues. V lost 4 bases, J lost 5 bases, and 9 bases stayed unmatched. The CDR3 protein is CASSYRGQGVNEQYF. The CDR3 nucleotides are TGTGCCAGCAGTTATCGGGGACAGGGTGTCAACGAGCAGTACTTC.

The DNA of the CDR3 is TGTGCCAGCAGCCAAAGGCAAATCAGCTCCTACAATGAGCAGTTCTTC. Protein sequence: CASSQRQISSYNEQFF. This chain joins TRBV4-2 and TRBJ2-1; D is uncertain. V was clipped by 2 bases and J by 0 bases, with 11 bases between them. The length of the CDR3 is 16 residues. Germline CDR1 reads LGHNA; CDR2 reads YNFKEQ.

The J gene is TRBJ2-3, the V gene TRBV5-1; D is ambiguous. Between the trimmed V and J ends, which lost 4 bases and 4 bases, there was a span of 22 bases. This CDR3 contains 17 residues. Germline CDR1 and CDR2: SGHRS and YFSETQ. CDR3 residues: CASSRYTSSPSPDTQYF. In DNA form, the CDR3 reads TGCGCCAGCAGCCGGTATACTTCGTCCCCGAGCCCAGATACGCAGTATTTT.

This clonotype occurred a few times. The chain links TRBV10-2 to TRBJ2-5, with TRBD1 as a possible D gene (6 bases). The CDR3 is 15 amino acids. Germline-derived CDR1 and CDR2 are WSHSY and SAAADI. V lost 8 bases and J lost 1, with 17 bases in between. The CDR3 coding sequence is TGCGCCAGCGGGGTTACAAACAGGGCCCAAGAGACCCAGTACTTC. Its translation: CASGVTNRAQETQYF.

This clonotype came up a few times. This chain connects TRBV9 to TRBJ2-3, with 9 bases identical to TRBD2. This CDR3 has 16 amino acids. Germline CDR1 is SGDLS and CDR2 is YYNGEE. Trimming at V came to 4 bases and at J to 1 base, leaving 7 bases not matched to a gene. This CDR3 reads CASSPLGGGGTDTQYF. The CDR3 DNA follows: TGTGCCAGCAGCCCCCTAGGCGGGGGGGGCACAGATACGCAGTATTTT.

This clonotype has a handful of counts. The CDR3 loop reads CSAGRSSYEQYF. The CDR3 region has the DNA TGCAGCGCCGGTCGTAGCTCCTACGAGCAGTACTTC. The V and J genes are TRBV29-1 and TRBJ2-7; D gene ambiguous. This CDR3 region has 12 residues. V dropped 7 bases and J dropped 0 bases, with 10 bases sitting between them. The germline CDR1 and CDR2 sequences are SQVTM and ANQGSEA.

In DNA, the CDR3 is TGTGCCAGCAGCCAAGATCAGCGGGGGCGGGAGACCCAGTACTTC. The encoded protein is CASSQDQRGRETQYF. The V call is TRBV4-2, the J call TRBJ2-5; 8 nucleotides align to TRBD2. The junction had 5 bases not matched to a gene; V was cut back by 0 bases and J by 5 bases. Germline assignment: CDR1 LGHNA and CDR2 YNFKEQ. The CDR3 is made up of 15 amino acids.